Below are 13 T cell receptor beta chains sequenced from a single sample in a study of beta chain features in type 1 diabetes. TCRB transcripts that were expressed got sequenced, as all of the isolated RNA had been reverse transcribed. The method was immunoSEQ multiplex PCR; TCRdb's version includes in-frame clones alone and lacks a portion of them. This table holds some 150,000 clones, about a tenth found once. Sequencing used central memory CD4+ T cells from blood. These TCRs come from a woman aged 40 to 50 in good health.

The V gene is TRBV18, the J gene TRBJ2-5; D is undetermined. Trimming took off 0 bases at V and 1 base at J, with 3 bases between the two ends. The germline V gene encodes CDR1 KGHSH and CDR2 LQKENI. The CDR3 runs 13 residues. The CDR3 DNA reads TGTGCCAGCTCACCACCGGCCCAAGAGACCCAGTACTTC. Amino acids: CASSPPAQETQYF.

This clone has a handful of counts. The chain recombines TRBV27 with TRBJ2-1; TRBD1 agrees at 8 bases. V lost 5 bases to trimming and J lost 14 bases; unmatched junction nucleotides: 14. The germline V gene encodes CDR1 MNHEY and CDR2 SMNVEV (reference sequence). The CDR3 loop spans 14 amino acids. CDR3 in amino acids: CASSPWGRQGSEFF. The DNA of the CDR3 is TGTGCCAGCAGTCCCTGGGGACGACAGGGGTCCGAGTTCTTC.

This clone was found a few times. The V gene is TRBV29-1, the J gene TRBJ2-7; 9 bases map to TRBD2. V shed 3 bases, J shed 1 base, and the junction held 7 bases outside the gene matches. Germline CDR1 is SQVTM and CDR2 is ANQGSEA. This CDR3 contains 15 residues. CDR3 DNA: TGCAGCGTTGAGGGGTTAGCGGGGGCATCCTACGAGCAGTACTTC. It translates to CSVEGLAGASYEQYF.

This clone has ten or more counts. The chain links TRBV14 to TRBJ2-1, with no clear D. CDR1 is SGHDN, CDR2 FVKESK, per germline. The CDR3 is 12 amino acids. The V end lost 0 bases, the J end lost 12 bases, and 9 bases lay between the germline ends. The CDR3 reads CASSQDRVLQFF. DNA for the CDR3: TGTGCCAGCAGCCAAGACCGGGTCTTGCAGTTCTTC.

The chain is built from TRBV2 and TRBJ1-6, with D possibly TRBD1 on 5 matching bases. Germline loops: CDR1 SNHLY, CDR2 FYNNEI. Trimming cost V 6 bases and J 0 bases, with 6 bases left between them. This CDR3 contains 14 residues. CDR3 region: CASSRASYNSPLHF. The CDR3 DNA sequence: TGTGCCAGCAGCAGGGCCTCCTATAATTCACCCCTCCACTTT.

This clone was seen a few times. The chain couples TRBV14 to TRBJ1-2; D perhaps matches TRBD1 (6 bases). Germline V gene data show CDR1 as SGHDN and CDR2 as FVKESK. The CDR3 runs to 19 residues. Trimming cost V 2 bases and J 0 bases, with 22 bases left between them. CDR3 loop: CASSQPPVKQGEANYGYTF. CDR3 DNA sequence: TGTGCCAGCAGCCAACCACCTGTGAAACAGGGCGAAGCTAACTATGGCTACACCTTC.

This clone was seen at least ten times. J is TRBJ2-7 and V is TRBV6-1; TRBD2 matches at 10 bases. The germline CDR1 and CDR2 sequences are MNHNS and SASEGT. Trimming took 6 bases from V and 7 from J; bases not matched to a gene: 9. This CDR3 contains 14 residues. CDR3 nucleotides: TGTGCCAGCAGGCCGGGACTAGCGTCCCTGGAGCAGTACTTC. Protein: CASRPGLASLEQYF.

This clone was observed a few times. The J gene is TRBJ2-6, the V gene TRBV18, with 10 bases identical to TRBD1. The CDR3 has 15 amino acids. Losses at the gene ends were 5 bases for V and 4 bases for J; bases not matched to a gene: 2. Per the germline V gene, CDR1 is KGHSH and CDR2 is LQKENI. This chain's CDR3 is CASSGTGAGANVLTF. CDR3 nucleotides: TGTGCCAGCTCAGGGACAGGGGCCGGGGCCAACGTCCTGACTTTC. Together with reference TRBV18 and TRBJ2-6, the CDR3 gives the full variable domain: NAGVMQNPRHLVRRRGQEARLRCSPMKGHSHVYWYRQLPEEGLKFMVYLQKENIIDESGMPKERFSAEFPKEGPSILRIQQVVRGDSAAYFCASSGTGAGANVLTFGAGSRLTVL.

In this sample, this clone turned up a few times. The chain couples TRBV10-3 to TRBJ2-1; TRBD1 matches at 9 bases. Trimming removed 10 bases from V and 8 bases from J; junction bases left unmatched: 6. Germline CDR1 is ENHRY and CDR2 is SYGVKD. The length of the CDR3 is 12 residues. CDR3 region: CATRQGGDEQFF. The DNA for the CDR3 is TGTGCCACCCGACAGGGGGGCGATGAGCAGTTCTTC.

Only a few counts were recorded for this clone. Within the sample, other DNA sequences also encode this same CDR3. This chain joins TRBV6-5 and TRBJ2-7, with 9 bases that match TRBD1. Germline CDR1 and CDR2: MNHEY and SVGAGI. V lost 6 bases, J lost 1 base, and 4 bases stayed unmatched. This CDR3 comprises 14 residues. CDR3 nucleotides: TGTGCCAGCAGCGGGACAGGGTCGTCCTACGAGCAGTACTTC. Translated, it gives CASSGTGSSYEQYF.

V is TRBV4-1 and J is TRBJ2-5; D gene uncertain. CDR1 is MGHRA, CDR2 YSYEKL, per germline. The CDR3 covers 13 residues. Trimming took 0 bases from V and 5 from J, leaving 7 bases between them. This CDR3 reads CASSQDSSETQYF. CDR3 nucleotide sequence: TGCGCCAGCAGCCAAGACTCCAGTGAGACCCAGTACTTC.

The chain carries TRBV12-2 and TRBJ1-1; whether TRBD1, the table's D call, matches the DNA was not checked. TRBV12-2 counts as a pseudogene. This CDR3 spans 15 amino acids. The CDR3 DNA reads TGTGCAAGTCGCTTAGCGGGACAGGGCAACACTGAAGCTTTCTTT. Amino acid sequence: CASRLAGQGNTEAFF.

J is TRBJ2-1 and V is TRBV2; 7 bases are shared with TRBD2. The ends lost 4 bases at V and 0 bases at J; junction bases unmatched: 3. CDR1 is SNHLY and CDR2 is FYNNEI in the germline V gene. CDR3 length: 15 amino acids. The CDR3 bases are TGTGCCAGCAGTGTGGGGGGGAGCTCCTACAATGAGCAGTTCTTC. Translated: CASSVGGSSYNEQFF.